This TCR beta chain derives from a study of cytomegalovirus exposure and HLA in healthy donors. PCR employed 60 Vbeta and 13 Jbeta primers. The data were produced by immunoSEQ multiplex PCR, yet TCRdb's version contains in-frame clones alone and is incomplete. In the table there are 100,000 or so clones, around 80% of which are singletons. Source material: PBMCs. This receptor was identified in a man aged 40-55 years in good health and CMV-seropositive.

The DNA for the CDR3 is TGTGCCAGCAGAATTGACAGAGTCACAGATACGCAGTATTTT. Its protein product is CASRIDRVTDTQYF. The J gene is TRBJ2-3, the V gene TRBV5-4; TRBD1 might be the D (5 bases). Germline V lookup: CDR1 SGHNT, CDR2 YYREEE (reference sequence). With 5 bases removed from V and 2 bases from J, the gap between germline ends came to 12 bases. The CDR3 sequence is 14 residues long. The entire variable domain, with the rest obtained from reference TRBV5-4 and TRBJ2-3, is as follows: ETGVTQSPTHLIKTRGQQVTLRCSSQSGHNTVSWYQQALGQGPQFIFQYYREEENGRGNFPPRFSGLQFPNYSSELNVNALELDDSALYLCASRIDRVTDTQYFGPGTRLTVL.